These 19 T cell receptor beta chains share one sample of origin, sequenced in a study of regulatory T cells in long-lasting Graves disease. Construction of TCR beta libraries relied on iRepertoire HTBI primers and on Arm-PCR targeting CDR3 regions. TCRdb re-derived calls from the multiplex PCR reads in MiXCR, one entry per CDR3 protein. Of fewer than 400,000 distinct CDR3 sequences listed, less than 25% are singletons. Time point specified: persistent/refractory GD, antithyroid drugs over 5 years with positive TRAb. From PBMCs, RNA was extracted and then used to make the TCR library. The sample here was peripheral blood mononuclear cells (PBMCs), taken when the disease was refractory, from a patient treated with antithyroid drugs. The receptors shown here come from a female donor with Graves disease.

As for this clonotype: Germline and junction disagree at one end, which may indicate a read error. This chain connects TRBV2 to TRBJ2-2, with 9 bases identical to TRBD1. CDR1 and CDR2 from the germline V gene are SNHLY and FYNNEI. The CDR3 has 14 amino acids. The CDR3 DNA is TGTGCCAGCAAACCACAGGGGGCTTACGGGGAGCCGTTTTTT. It translates to CASKPQGAYGEPFF.

V is TRBV5-1 and J is TRBJ1-1; no firm D call. CDR1 is SGHRS, CDR2 YFSETQ, per germline. The CDR3 totals 18 residues. Trimming took 4 bases from V and 11 from J, leaving 33 bases between them. The CDR3 protein is CASSPQNPYPDRNFEAFF. The CDR3 DNA sequence: TGCGCCAGCAGCCCGCAAAACCCATATCCAGATCGGAATTTCGAGGCTTTCTTT.

This clonotype was detected only a few times. The chain uses TRBV5-1 and TRBJ2-6; 7 bases line up with TRBD2. The CDR3 is 21 amino acids. V lost 1 base to trimming and J lost 1 base; unmatched junction nucleotides: 17. Germline lookup yields CDR1 SGHRS and CDR2 YFSETQ. CDR3 coding DNA: TGCGCCAGCAGCTTGTTGGGGGGGATTGCGGCAGGAAGATCTGGGGCCAACGTCCTGACTTTC. Translating it yields CASSLLGGIAAGRSGANVLTF.

This clonotype occurred a few times. An end of the junction differs from the germline gene, which may be a read error. This chain connects TRBV7-9 to TRBJ2-2; the match to TRBD2 covers 8 bases. CDR1 is SEHNR, CDR2 FQNEAQ, per germline (reference sequence). The CDR3 consists of 14 residues. The CDR3 region is CASSIAGPTGELFF. CDR3 bases: TGTGCCAGCAGCATAGCGGGGCCAACCGGGGAGCTGTTTTTT.

The J gene is TRBJ2-5, the V gene TRBV19, with D perhaps matching TRBD2 (7 bases). V lost 9 bases and J lost 1, with 18 bases in between. This CDR3 comprises 15 residues. Germline V gene sequence: CDR1 LNHDA, CDR2 SQIVND (reference sequence). In DNA, the CDR3 is TGTGCCAGCTCCCCGGGAGGACAGTTCCAAGAGACCCAGTACTTC. Translating gives CASSPGGQFQETQYF.

A remark on this clonotype: Since a far larger clone is one base different, this is likely a read error. J is TRBJ1-2 and V is TRBV11-3; maybe TRBD1 (5 bases). CDR1 is SGHNT, CDR2 YENEEA, per germline. The CDR3 is made up of 14 amino acids. The CDR3 coding sequence is TGTGCCAGCAGCACGGGAGCGCATGTGGGACCACTCGACTTC. It specifies CASSTGAHVGPLDF. The entire variable domain, with the rest obtained from reference TRBV11-3 and TRBJ1-2, is as follows: EAGVVQSPRYKIIEKKQPVAFWCNPISGHNTLYWYLQNLGQGPELLIRYENEEAVDDSQLPKDRFSAERLKGVDSTLKIQPAELGDSAVYLCASSTGAHVGPLDFGSGTRLTVV.

This clonotype was seen a few times. The chain has TRBV6-2 or TRBV6-3 and TRBJ2-4; D is unresolved. The V end was cut by 2 bases, the J end by 7 bases, with 6 bases between. The V gene's germline CDR1 is MNHEY and CDR2 SVGEGT. The CDR3 sequence is 12 residues long. The CDR3 reads CASSYNVNIQYF. As DNA, the CDR3 is TGTGCCAGCAGTTACAATGTTAACATTCAGTACTTC.

The chain has TRBV6-2 or TRBV6-3 and TRBJ2-7; D might be TRBD2 (5 bases). The ends were cut back, 6 bases at V and 3 bases at J, with 15 bases in the middle. CDR1 is MNHEY, CDR2 SVGEGT, per germline. The CDR3 runs to 14 residues. CDR3 nucleotides: TGTGCCAGCAGACCAACTAGACGGGACTACGAGCAGTACTTC. Protein: CASRPTRRDYEQYF.

Only a few counts were recorded for this clonotype. The chain joins TRBV10-3 to TRBJ1-2; D remains ambiguous. CDR3 length equals 13 residues. Germline CDR1 ENHRY, CDR2 SYGVKD. V was clipped by 0 bases and J by 6 bases, with 8 bases between them. DNA for the CDR3: TGTGCCATCAGTGAGTCGAGGAGGGATGGCTACACCTTC. This translates into CAISESRRDGYTF.

This clonotype showed up many times. The V gene is TRBV28, the J gene TRBJ2-7, with D hard to call. The V gene's germline CDR1 is MDHEN and CDR2 SYDVKM. The V gene lost 5 bases and the J gene lost 3 bases, with 17 bases spanning the gap. CDR3 length equals 15 residues. CDR3 sequence reads: CASSPGRNLLYEQYF. The CDR3 DNA sequence: TGTGCCAGCAGTCCCGGGCGGAATCTTCTCTACGAGCAGTACTTC.

This clonotype was detected a few times. The rearrangement joins TRBV20-1 to TRBJ1-5; perhaps TRBD1 as D (5 bases). Per the germline V gene, CDR1 is DFQATT and CDR2 is SNEGSKA (reference sequence). This CDR3 has 17 residues. Between the trimmed V and J ends, which lost 5 bases and 0 bases, there was a span of 20 bases. CDR3 nucleotide sequence: TGCAGTGCTGGTGACCCGGGGACGGAGTATAGCAATCAGCCCCAGCATTTT. This encodes CSAGDPGTEYSNQPQHF.

The genes are TRBV20-1 and TRBJ2-5; 8 nucleotides line up with TRBD1. The CDR3 extends over 13 amino acids. CDR1 is DFQATT, CDR2 SNEGSKA, per germline (reference sequence). Trimming took 2 bases from V and 5 from J; bases not matched to a gene: 4. CDR3 DNA: TGCAGTGCTAGACACGACAGGGGCGAGACCCAGTACTTC. Protein sequence: CSARHDRGETQYF.

The V call is TRBV15, the J call TRBJ1-4; D remains unclear. The V gene lost 2 bases and the J gene lost 5 bases, with 6 bases spanning the gap. CDR3 size: 13 residues. CDR1 is LNHNV and CDR2 is YYDKDF in the germline V gene (reference sequence). CDR3 residues: CATSRNNNEKLFF. The CDR3, as DNA: TGTGCCACCAGCAGAAACAACAATGAAAAACTGTTTTTT.

This clonotype was observed a handful of times. CDR3 coding DNA: TGTGCCAGCAGCCCGAGTGGGGGGGTCACGGGGGAGACCCAGTACTTC. Protein sequence: CASSPSGGVTGETQYF. The rearrangement links TRBV9 to TRBJ2-5, with 7 bases identical to TRBD2. Germline V gene sequence: CDR1 SGDLS, CDR2 YYNGEE. J gave up 5 bases and V 4 bases, and 14 bases lay outside the gene matches. The CDR3 is 16 residues long.

This clonotype was recorded a few times. The J gene is TRBJ2-2, the V gene TRBV12-3 or TRBV12-4, with a tentative D call TRBD2 (5 bases). V shed 2 bases and J shed 5 bases, with 12 bases lying between them. The CDR3 totals 15 residues. This chain's CDR3 is CASSLYTDYTGELFF. The CDR3 bases are TGTGCCAGCAGTTTATATACAGACTATACCGGGGAGCTGTTTTTT.

This clonotype was picked up a small number of times. The V gene is TRBV15, the J gene TRBJ2-5; 11 bases fit TRBD1. The CDR3 runs to 15 residues. V shed 3 bases and J 5 bases; nucleotides not matched to a gene: 5. The germline V gene encodes CDR1 LNHNV and CDR2 YYDKDF (reference sequence). The CDR3 spells CATSRGQGVTETQYF. CDR3 DNA: TGTGCCACCAGCAGGGGACAGGGGGTTACGGAGACCCAGTACTTC.

This clonotype was seen more than once but under ten times. Possible read error: a much larger clone is one base away. V gene TRBV11-3 combines with J gene TRBJ1-2; 7 bases align to TRBD1. CDR1 and CDR2 from the germline V gene are SGHNT and YENEEA. This CDR3 is built from 13 residues. V shed 5 bases and J 6 bases; nucleotides not matched to a gene: 6. The CDR3 is CASSLTGVDGYTF. The CDR3 DNA sequence: TGTGCCAGCAGCCTTACAGGGGTAGATGGCTACACCTTC.

This clonotype was recorded a few times. The rearrangement uses TRBV28 and TRBJ2-7; 9 bases are shared with TRBD2. V dropped 11 bases and J dropped 0; count of bases not matched to a gene: 11. Looked up from germline, CDR1 is MDHEN and CDR2 is SYDVKM. The CDR3 totals 15 residues. CDR3 in amino acids: CASQVSGGSSYEQYF. The DNA for the CDR3 is TGTGCCTCCCAAGTTAGCGGGGGAAGCTCCTACGAGCAGTACTTC. Variable domain in full (rest from reference TRBV28 and TRBJ2-7): DVKVTQSSRYLVKRTGEKVFLECVQDMDHENMFWYRQDPGLGLRLIYFSYDVKMKEKGDIPEGYSVSREKKERFSLILESASTNQTSMYLCASQVSGGSSYEQYFGPGTRLTVT.

A few counts support this clonotype. A read error is the likely source, as a far larger clone sits one nucleotide away. The J gene is TRBJ2-7, the V gene TRBV15; 7 bases match TRBD1. The CDR3 length is 16 residues. Germline V lookup: CDR1 LNHNV, CDR2 YYDKDF (reference sequence). J gave up 7 bases and V 4 bases, and 16 bases lay outside the gene matches. This chain's CDR3 is CATSTFTGESYNEQYF. For the CDR3, the DNA is TGTGCCACCAGCACTTTCACAGGGGAATCCTACAATGAGCAGTACTTC.